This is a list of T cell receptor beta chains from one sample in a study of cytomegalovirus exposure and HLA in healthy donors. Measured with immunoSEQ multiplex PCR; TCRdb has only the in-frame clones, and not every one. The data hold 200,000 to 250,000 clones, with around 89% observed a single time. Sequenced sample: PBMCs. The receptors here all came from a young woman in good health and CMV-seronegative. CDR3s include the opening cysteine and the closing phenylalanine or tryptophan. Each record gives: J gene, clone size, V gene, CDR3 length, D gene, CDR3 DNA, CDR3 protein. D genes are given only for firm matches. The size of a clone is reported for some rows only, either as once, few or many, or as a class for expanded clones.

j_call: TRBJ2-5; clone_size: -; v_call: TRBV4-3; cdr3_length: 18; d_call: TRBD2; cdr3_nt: TGCGCCAGCAGCCAAGTAGCCGGGACTAGCGGGAGTGGTGAGACCCAGTACTTC; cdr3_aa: CASSQVAGTSGSGETQYF
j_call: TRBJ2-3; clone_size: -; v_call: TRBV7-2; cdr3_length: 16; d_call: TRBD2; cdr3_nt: TGTGCCAGCAGCTCCCGCGGGGGGGCCAGCACAGATACGCAGTATTTT; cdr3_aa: CASSSRGGASTDTQYF
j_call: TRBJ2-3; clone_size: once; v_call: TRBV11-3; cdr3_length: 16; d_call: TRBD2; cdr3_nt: TGTGCCAGCAGCGCCCGGACTAGCGGGAGTGCAGATACGCAGTATTTT; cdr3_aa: CASSARTSGSADTQYF
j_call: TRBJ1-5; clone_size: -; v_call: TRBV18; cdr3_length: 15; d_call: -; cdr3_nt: TGTGCCAGCTCACCGGTTCAGGCTGGCAATCAGCCCCAGCATTTT; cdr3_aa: CASSPVQAGNQPQHF
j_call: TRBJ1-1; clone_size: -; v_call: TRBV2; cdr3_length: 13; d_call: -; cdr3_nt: TGTGCCAGCAGTGGTCCATCCTATCAGGGGACTTTCTTT; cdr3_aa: CASSGPSYQGTFF
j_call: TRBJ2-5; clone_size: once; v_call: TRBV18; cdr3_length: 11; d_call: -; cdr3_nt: TGTGCCAGCTTGTCACAAGAGACCCAGTACTTC; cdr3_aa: CASLSQETQYF
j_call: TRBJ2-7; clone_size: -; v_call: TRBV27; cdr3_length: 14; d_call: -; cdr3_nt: TGTGCCAGCAGTTTTCAGGGTTCGGTGTACGAGCAGTACTTC; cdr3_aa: CASSFQGSVYEQYF
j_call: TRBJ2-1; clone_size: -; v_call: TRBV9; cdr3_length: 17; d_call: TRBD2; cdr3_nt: TGTGCCAGCAGCCCAACGACACTAGCGGTCACCTACAATGAGCAGTTCTTC; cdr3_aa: CASSPTTLAVTYNEQFF
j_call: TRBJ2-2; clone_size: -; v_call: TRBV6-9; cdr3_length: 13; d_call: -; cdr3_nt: TGTGCCAGCAGCTCGGGGAACACCGGGGAGCTGTTTTTT; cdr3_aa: CASSSGNTGELFF
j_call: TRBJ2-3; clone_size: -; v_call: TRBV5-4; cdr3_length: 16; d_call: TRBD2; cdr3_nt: TGTGCCAGCAGCCCCGGGACTAGGGATAGCACAGATACGCAGTATTTT; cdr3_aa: CASSPGTRDSTDTQYF
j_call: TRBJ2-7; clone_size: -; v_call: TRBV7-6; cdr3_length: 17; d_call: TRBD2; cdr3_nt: TGTGCCAGCAGCAACGGACTAGCGGGAGGGGAGGGCTACGAGCAGTACTTC; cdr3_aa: CASSNGLAGGEGYEQYF
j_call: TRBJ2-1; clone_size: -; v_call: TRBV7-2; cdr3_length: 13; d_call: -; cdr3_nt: TGTGCCAGCAGCTTAAACAGGAACAATGAGCAGTTCTTC; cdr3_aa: CASSLNRNNEQFF